Following are 11 T cell receptor beta chains from one sample sequenced in a study of T cells after yellow fever vaccination. Via MiXCR, TCRdb re-called the 5' RACE reads, giving one row per CDR3 protein. The sample records around 30,000 distinct CDR3 sequences, about 10% being singletons. This specimen was PBMCs, either bulk or a sorted T-cell subset (CD4+, CD8+, memory, or dextramer-sorted; not recorded which), taken less than 16 days after the first yellow fever vaccination. The receptors derive from a man younger than 35 who received the YFV17D yellow fever vaccine.

This clonotype was recorded at least ten times. V and J are TRBV7-9 and TRBJ1-2; possible D gene TRBD1, 6 bases. Germline V lookup: CDR1 SEHNR, CDR2 FQNEAQ (reference sequence). The CDR3 length is 15 residues. V was pared by 5 bases and J by 2 bases, with 15 bases between. The CDR3 bases are TGTGCCAGCAGCCAGCCGGGGGGGCACAACTATGGCTACACCTTC. It encodes CASSQPGGHNYGYTF.

Ten or more counts support this clonotype. The chain recombines TRBV12-3 or TRBV12-4 with TRBJ2-5, with TRBD2 identical over 8 bases. The V and J ends lost 10 bases and 4 bases, in that order; junction bases with no gene match: 5. CDR3 length: 12 residues. The chain's CDR3 is CATGLVPETQYF. CDR3 coding DNA: TGTGCCACGGGACTAGTGCCAGAGACCCAGTACTTC.

Many counts were recorded for this clonotype. The CDR3 nucleotides are TGCGCCAGCAGCTTGGCGACTAGCGGGGTGAACACCGGGGAGCTGTTTTTT. Translated, it gives CASSLATSGVNTGELFF. The chain recombines TRBV5-1 with TRBJ2-2; 11 positions agree with TRBD2. Looked up from germline, CDR1 is SGHRS and CDR2 is YFSETQ. This CDR3 is 17 amino acids long. Unmatched junction bases numbered 2, after V lost 0 bases and J lost 1 base.

The table lists this clonotype with many counts. This rearrangement joins TRBV29-1 to TRBJ2-3; perhaps D is TRBD1 or TRBD2 (5 bases each). V was trimmed by 6 bases and J by 5 bases, leaving 18 bases between them. The CDR3 covers 14 residues. Germline V lookup: CDR1 SQVTM, CDR2 ANQGSEA. The CDR3 DNA reads as TGCAGCGTCGCAATAGAGGGGCAAGGAGATACGCAGTATTTT. It encodes CSVAIEGQGDTQYF.

This clonotype appeared many times. CDR3 amino acids: CASSPPGQGMSTGELFF. The CDR3 DNA sequence: TGTGCCAGCAGCCCCCCCGGACAGGGTATGAGTACCGGGGAGCTGTTTTTT. This chain joins TRBV13 and TRBJ2-2, with 8 bases fitting TRBD1. The ends lost 5 bases at V and 5 bases at J; junction bases unmatched: 13. Germline assignment: CDR1 PRHDT and CDR2 FYEKMQ (reference sequence). CDR3 length: 17 residues.

This clonotype is medium-sized (0.01 to 0.1%). The chain recombines TRBV5-1 with TRBJ2-2; no clear D gene. The CDR3 totals 13 residues. From germline, CDR1 is SGHRS and CDR2 YFSETQ. V was clipped by 3 bases and J by 3 bases, with 6 bases between them. This CDR3 reads CASSSTYTGELFF. CDR3 nucleotides: TGCGCCAGCAGCTCAACTTACACCGGGGAGCTGTTTTTT.

This clonotype was counted at least ten times. This chain connects TRBV30 to TRBJ2-7; 8 bases match TRBD1. The V gene end was trimmed by 3 bases and the J gene end by 3 bases; junction bases not matched to a gene: 7. Germline V gives CDR1 GTSNPN, CDR2 SVGIG (reference sequence). The CDR3 length is 14 residues. The CDR3 nucleotides are TGTGCCTGGAGAAAACGGGACAGGCGCTACGAGCAGTACTTC. It yields the protein CAWRKRDRRYEQYF.

This clonotype has ten or more counts. V is TRBV19 and J is TRBJ2-2; 9 positions match TRBD2. This CDR3 comprises 15 residues. V shed 4 bases, J shed 5 bases, and the junction held 5 bases outside the gene matches. CDR1 LNHDA and CDR2 SQIVND come from the germline V gene (reference sequence). Here the CDR3 reads CASSKGTSRTGELFF. The CDR3 coding sequence is TGTGCCAGTAGTAAGGGGACTAGCCGAACCGGGGAGCTGTTTTTT.

In this sample, this clonotype turned up many times. It is unclear where the CDR3 begins or ends on the DNA, so no DNA is shown, and the CDR3 is as TCRdb lists it. The rearrangement links TRBV6-5 to TRBJ1-5. The length of the CDR3 is 14 amino acids, counting both ends. CDR1 MNHEY and CDR2 SVGAGI come from the germline V gene. CDR3 sequence: CASSTSDGNQPQHF.

This clonotype is medium-sized by share. The chain recombines TRBV5-1 with TRBJ1-4; no reliable D call. Trimming removed 5 bases from V and 0 bases from J, with 20 bases in between. Germline loops: CDR1 SGHRS, CDR2 YFSETQ. CDR3 length: 18 residues. The CDR3 coding sequence is TGCGCCAGCAGTGATGCTCTGCGAACTATTGCAACTAATGAAAAACTGTTTTTT. Amino acids: CASSDALRTIATNEKLFF.

This clonotype was counted many times. The chain is built from TRBV7-2 and TRBJ1-4, with unresolved D. V was pared by 5 bases and J by 4 bases, with 8 bases between. The CDR3 has 13 residues. Germline V gene data show CDR1 as SGHTA and CDR2 as FQGNSA. Written as DNA, the CDR3 is TGTGCCAGCAGCCTACAGATTAATGAAAAACTGTTTTTT. The encoded protein is CASSLQINEKLFF.